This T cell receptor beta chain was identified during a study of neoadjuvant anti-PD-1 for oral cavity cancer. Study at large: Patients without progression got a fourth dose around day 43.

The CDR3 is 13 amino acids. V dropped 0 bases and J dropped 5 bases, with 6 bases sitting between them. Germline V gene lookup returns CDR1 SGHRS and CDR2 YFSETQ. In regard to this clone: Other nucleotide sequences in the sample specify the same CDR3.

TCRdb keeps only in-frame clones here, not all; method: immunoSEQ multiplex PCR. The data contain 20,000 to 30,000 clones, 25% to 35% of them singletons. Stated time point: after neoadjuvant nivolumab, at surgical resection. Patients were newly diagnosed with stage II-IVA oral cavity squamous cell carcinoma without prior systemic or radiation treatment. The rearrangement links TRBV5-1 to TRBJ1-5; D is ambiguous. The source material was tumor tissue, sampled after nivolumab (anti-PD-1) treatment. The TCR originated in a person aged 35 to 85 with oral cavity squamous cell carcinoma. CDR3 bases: TGCGCCAGCAGCTTGGCCGGAGATCAGCCCCAGCATTTT. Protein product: CASSLAGDQPQHF.